Here is one T cell receptor (beta chain) with its context. In the original workflow: Amplification of reference gene primers provided the estimated nucleated cell counts. Measured with immunoSEQ multiplex PCR; TCRdb has only the in-frame clones, and not every one. Clone size and the V and J calls come from that table; the DNA yielded D and trimming. The profile shows fewer than 50,000 clones, around four fifths of them singletons. This specimen comes from a study of blood T cell repertoires in COVID-19. On the study more broadly: Researchers got acute and convalescent COVID-19 samples from the United States, Italy and Spain. PBMCs, B-cell-depleted T cells, or T cells were the source of the cDNA or gDNA that made up the material.

V shed 5 bases and J 0 bases; nucleotides not matched to a gene: 11. Germline CDR1 reads SGHAT; CDR2 reads FQNNGV. The CDR3 is 17 amino acids. The sequenced material came from peripheral blood. V and J are TRBV11-2 and TRBJ2-3; TRBD2 matches at 7 bases. This sequence originates from a man aged 50-60 years with active COVID-19. CDR3 nucleotides: TGTGCCAGCAGCCCCTTCCTAGCGGACCCAAGCACAGATACGCAGTATTTT. Translation: CASSPFLADPSTDTQYF. Filled out from reference TRBV11-2 and TRBJ2-3, the complete variable domain reads EAGVAQSPRYKIIEKRQSVAFWCNPISGHATLYWYQQILGQGPKLLIQFQNNGVVDDSQLPKDRFSAERLKGVDSTLKIQPAKLEDSAVYLCASSPFLADPSTDTQYFGPGTRLTVL.